The next 24 T cell receptor beta chains were all read from a single sample in a study of blood T cell repertoires in COVID-19. The table came from immunoSEQ multiplex PCR; TCRdb's copy has only in-frame clones and leaves some out. Among 97,000 or so clones listed, 75% to 95% were seen once. The specimen was peripheral blood. These receptor sequences come from a man aged 18 to 30 with acute or convalescent COVID-19.

The V call is TRBV6-5, the J call TRBJ1-2; TRBD1 aligns across 9 bases. This CDR3 comprises 16 residues. V trimming: 2 bases; J trimming: 3 bases; junction bases outside the gene matches: 7. Germline V lookup: CDR1 MNHEY, CDR2 SVGAGI. CDR3 amino acids: CASSYRTGQGYYGYTF. The CDR3 coding sequence is TGTGCCAGCAGTTACAGAACGGGACAGGGATACTATGGCTACACCTTC.

This sequence joins TRBV6-5 and TRBJ2-1; possibly TRBD2 for D (7 bases). Trimming cost V 8 bases and J 9 bases, with 14 bases left between them. This CDR3 has 12 residues. The germline gives CDR1 MNHEY, CDR2 SVGAGI. This CDR3 is CASGLGGAEQFF. As DNA, the CDR3 is TGTGCCAGCGGATTAGGGGGGGCTGAGCAGTTCTTC.

The V and J genes are TRBV7-2 and TRBJ2-7; 10 bases are a match to TRBD2. The CDR3 loop spans 14 amino acids. Per the germline V gene, CDR1 is SGHTA and CDR2 is FQGNSA. With V trimmed by 5 bases and J by 3 bases, 4 bases remained unmatched. CDR3 sequence reads: CASSQAGGSYEQYF. CDR3 nucleotides: TGTGCCAGCAGCCAAGCGGGGGGGAGCTACGAGCAGTACTTC.

This clone was counted once. The rearrangement uses TRBV7-6 and TRBJ2-1, with 7 nucleotides matching TRBD1. The CDR3 totals 16 residues. Germline-derived CDR1 and CDR2 are SGHVS and FNYEAQ. V shed 6 bases, J shed 3 bases, and the junction held 11 bases outside the gene matches. CDR3 protein: CASSRGDDRVYNEQFF. The CDR3 nucleotides are TGTGCCAGCAGTCGGGGAGATGACAGGGTCTACAATGAGCAGTTCTTC.

At least ten counts were recorded for this clone. This rearrangement joins TRBV7-6 to TRBJ2-2, with 14 bases fitting TRBD2. V was clipped by 6 bases and J by 5 bases; unmatched bases: 2. The CDR3 is made up of 15 amino acids. Germline loops: CDR1 SGHVS, CDR2 FNYEAQ. CDR3 coding DNA: TGTGCCAGCAGTGGACTAGCGGGAGGTACCGGGGAGCTGTTTTTT. Translating gives CASSGLAGGTGELFF.

The chain employs TRBV12-5 and TRBJ1-2, with TRBD1 matching 7 bases. Germline V gene sequence: CDR1 LGHNT, CDR2 FRNRAP. The CDR3 length is 13 residues. J lost 8 bases, V lost 4 bases, and 7 bases had no gene match. The CDR3 sequence is CASGSYRGGGYTF. Here the CDR3 DNA reads TGTGCTAGTGGTTCCTACAGGGGTGGCGGCTACACCTTC.

The chain employs TRBV2 and TRBJ1-6; possibly TRBD1 for D (6 bases). Germline CDR1 and CDR2: SNHLY and FYNNEI. Deletions cut 1 base from V and 7 bases from J, with 17 bases between. This CDR3 is built from 17 residues. CDR3 protein: CASSEGTGWGRNSPLHF. The CDR3 nucleotides read TGTGCCAGCAGTGAAGGAACAGGGTGGGGGCGGAATTCACCCCTCCACTTT.

The rearrangement uses TRBV2 and TRBJ1-3; a weak D match, TRBD1 (6 bases). The CDR3 is 17 amino acids. Trimming removed 2 bases at V and 1 base at J, with 15 bases between. Per germline, CDR1 SNHLY and CDR2 FYNNEI. The CDR3: CASSEKTGYISGNTIYF. Here the CDR3 DNA reads TGTGCCAGCAGTGAAAAGACAGGTTATATTTCTGGAAACACCATATATTTT.

The chain is built from TRBV5-1 and TRBJ1-5; 7 bases fit TRBD1. The germline V gene has CDR1 SGHRS and CDR2 YFSETQ. Trimming cost V 0 bases and J 5 bases; bases outside gene matches: 5. The CDR3 totals 15 residues. CDR3 nucleotide sequence: TGCGCCAGCAGCTTGGACGACAGGGTTGATCAGCCCCAGCATTTT. Encoded protein: CASSLDDRVDQPQHF. The full variable domain, its missing parts supplied by reference TRBV5-1 and TRBJ1-5, is KAGVTQTPRYLIKTRGQQVTLSCSPISGHRSVSWYQQTPGQGLQFLFEYFSETQRNKGNFPGRFSGRQFSNSRSEMNVSTLELGDSALYLCASSLDDRVDQPQHFGDGTRLSIL.

The chain recombines TRBV5-6 with TRBJ1-5; the match to TRBD1 covers 7 bases. The CDR3 has 14 amino acids. Trimming cost V 1 base and J 6 bases; bases outside gene matches: 4. In germline, CDR1 is SGHDT, CDR2 YYEEEE. In DNA form, the CDR3 reads TGTGCCAGCAGCTTGCTACAGGGGAGTCAGCCCCAGCATTTT. Translating it yields CASSLLQGSQPQHF.

The rearrangement joins TRBV24-1 to TRBJ2-5; TRBD2 aligns across 11 bases. With V trimmed by 3 bases and J by 5 bases, 4 bases remained unmatched. Germline V gene data show CDR1 as KGHDR and CDR2 as SFDVKD. The CDR3 loop spans 15 amino acids. The CDR3 protein is CATSDRGLAVETQYF. DNA of the CDR3: TGTGCCACCAGTGATAGGGGACTAGCGGTGGAGACCCAGTACTTC.

In DNA, the CDR3 is TGTGCCAGCATAGGCAGGGCCGGGAGTGAAGCTTTCTTT. Translated: CASIGRAGSEAFF. V usage is TRBV25-1 and J usage is TRBJ1-1; D is perhaps TRBD1 (5 bases). The CDR3 consists of 13 residues. CDR1 is MGHDK and CDR2 is SYGVNS in the germline V gene. Deletions cut 7 bases from V and 7 bases from J, with 16 bases between.

This rearrangement joins TRBV5-1 to TRBJ1-2, with 8 positions matching TRBD1. Germline values: CDR1 SGHRS, CDR2 YFSETQ. The CDR3 extends over 15 amino acids. The ends lost 2 bases at V and 1 base at J; junction bases unmatched: 4. CDR3 protein: CASSFDRGDNYGYTF. The CDR3 region has the DNA TGCGCCAGCAGCTTTGACAGGGGTGATAACTATGGCTACACCTTC.

The chain couples TRBV19 to TRBJ1-1, with D perhaps matching TRBD1 (5 bases). The CDR3 spans 14 residues. Trimming took off 3 bases at V and 5 bases at J, with 13 bases between the two ends. Germline assignment: CDR1 LNHDA and CDR2 SQIVND (reference sequence). This chain's CDR3 is CASSIRGEGTEAFF. CDR3 nucleotide sequence: TGTGCCAGTAGTATCCGGGGGGAGGGTACTGAAGCTTTCTTT.

The rearrangement joins TRBV9 to TRBJ1-3; D is uncertain. The V gene's germline CDR1 is SGDLS and CDR2 YYNGEE. The CDR3 runs 15 residues. V was trimmed by 3 bases and J by 0 bases, leaving 10 bases between them. DNA for the CDR3: TGTGCCAGCAGCGCGAGTGGGAGCTCTGGAAACACCATATATTTT. As protein: CASSASGSSGNTIYF.

The chain links TRBV19 to TRBJ2-4; 10 bases fit TRBD1. The CDR3 spans 14 residues. CDR1 LNHDA and CDR2 SQIVND come from the germline V gene (reference sequence). V lost 5 bases to trimming and J lost 8 bases; unmatched junction nucleotides: 6. The CDR3 DNA reads as TGTGCCAGTAGTCCGCGGACAGGGGGGGACATTCAGTACTTC. Translation: CASSPRTGGDIQYF.

This sequence joins TRBV19 and TRBJ1-4; the D is unclear. Between the trimmed V and J ends, which lost 4 bases and 7 bases, there was a span of 10 bases. The CDR3 runs 13 residues. Looked up from germline, CDR1 is LNHDA and CDR2 is SQIVND (reference sequence). The chain's CDR3 is CASSTRYGEKLFF. The CDR3 DNA is TGTGCCAGTAGTACTAGGTACGGTGAAAAACTGTTTTTT.

V and J are TRBV28 and TRBJ2-3, with 13 bases fitting TRBD2. This CDR3 contains 16 residues. V dropped 6 bases and J dropped 2; count of bases not matched to a gene: 5. Germline-derived CDR1 and CDR2 are MDHEN and SYDVKM. The DNA of the CDR3 is TGTGCCAGCAGCTTGACTAGCGGGGGGTTCACAGATACGCAGTATTTT. This sequence encodes CASSLTSGGFTDTQYF.

The V gene is TRBV25-1, the J gene TRBJ2-3; tentatively, D is TRBD2 (6 bases). The CDR3 sequence is 17 residues long. CDR1 MGHDK and CDR2 SYGVNS come from the germline V gene. V lost 6 bases and J 0 bases, leaving 19 bases between the germline ends. Here the CDR3 reads CASRGSGGSDSTDTQYF. The CDR3 DNA reads TGTGCCAGCAGGGGTAGCGGCGGATCCGATAGCACAGATACGCAGTATTTT.

This chain connects TRBV5-1 to TRBJ1-6, with D possibly matching TRBD1 (5 bases). Germline V lookup: CDR1 SGHRS, CDR2 YFSETQ. The CDR3 covers 18 residues. Trimming cost V 1 base and J 5 bases, with 19 bases left between them. This CDR3 reads CASSLISQTQGHNSPLHF. In DNA form, the CDR3 reads TGCGCCAGCAGCTTGATCTCCCAGACCCAGGGCCATAATTCACCCCTCCACTTT.

The chain joins TRBV28 to TRBJ2-1, with D maybe TRBD1 (6 bases). V dropped 6 bases and J dropped 10 bases, with 16 bases sitting between them. This CDR3 is built from 13 residues. The germline CDR1 and CDR2 sequences are MDHEN and SYDVKM. CDR3 coding DNA: TGTGCCAGCAGCACAGGGTCGGGCAGGGAGCAGTTCTTC. It is translated as CASSTGSGREQFF.

For the CDR3, the DNA is TGTGCCAGTACCCCCACAGGGGGAAACTATGGCTACACCTTC. Translation: CASTPTGGNYGYTF. The chain links TRBV19 to TRBJ1-2; 8 positions match TRBD1. V was clipped by 7 bases and J by 2 bases; unmatched bases: 6. The CDR3 loop spans 14 amino acids. Germline V gene data show CDR1 as LNHDA and CDR2 as SQIVND (reference sequence).

The V call is TRBV21-1, the J call TRBJ1-5; the table assigns TRBD1, which was not confirmed against the DNA. TRBV21-1 is a pseudogene. The CDR3 contains 14 residues. The CDR3 coding sequence is TGTGCCAGCAGCAAAGGTGGCCGTAATCAGCCCCAGCATTTT. It translates to CASSKGGRNQPQHF.

The rearrangement links TRBV10-2 to TRBJ1-4; D might be TRBD1 (5 bases). Germline values: CDR1 WSHSY, CDR2 SAAADI. The CDR3 is made up of 16 amino acids. Between the trimmed V and J ends, which lost 4 bases and 0 bases, there was a span of 12 bases. CDR3 protein: CASSVTGDATNEKLFF. CDR3 in DNA: TGCGCCAGCAGTGTTACAGGTGACGCAACTAATGAAAAACTGTTTTTT.